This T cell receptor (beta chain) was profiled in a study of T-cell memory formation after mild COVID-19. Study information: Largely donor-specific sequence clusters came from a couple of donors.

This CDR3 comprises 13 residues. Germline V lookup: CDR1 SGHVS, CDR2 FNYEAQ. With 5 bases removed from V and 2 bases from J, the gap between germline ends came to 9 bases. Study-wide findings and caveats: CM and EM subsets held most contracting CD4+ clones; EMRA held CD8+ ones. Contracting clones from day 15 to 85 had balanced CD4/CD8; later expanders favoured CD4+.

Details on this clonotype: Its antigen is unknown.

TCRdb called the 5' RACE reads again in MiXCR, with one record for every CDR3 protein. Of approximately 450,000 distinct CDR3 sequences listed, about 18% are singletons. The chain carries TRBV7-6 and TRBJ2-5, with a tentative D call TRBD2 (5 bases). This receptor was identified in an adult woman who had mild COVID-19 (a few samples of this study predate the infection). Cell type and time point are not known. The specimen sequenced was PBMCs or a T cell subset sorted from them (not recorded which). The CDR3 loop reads CASSAGVQETQYF. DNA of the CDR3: TGTGCCAGCAGCGCCGGGGTTCAAGAGACCCAGTACTTC.